This TCR beta chain was identified during a study of Ad26.COV2.S vaccination and SARS-CoV-2 variants. Study-level results: Greater spike-specific TCR breadth was seen in vaccine recipients than in placebo recipients.

A word on this clone: Its target is not known.

Assay used: immunoSEQ multiplex PCR; TCRdb lists only in-frame clones, some missing. The table has hundreds of thousands of clones, roughly four fifths seen once. Treatment meaning: around 19 received Ad26.COV2.S at low or high dose, single or two shots; a few received placebo; per-sample allocation not given. The investigators took samples on day 63 after the first vaccine or placebo injection. CDR3 size: 15 residues. V was pared by 0 bases and J by 7 bases, with 13 bases between. Germline V gives CDR1 SGDLS, CDR2 YYNGEE. The genes are TRBV9 and TRBJ2-2; D assignment may be TRBD1 or TRBD2 (5 bases each). The sequence was collected from a person between 18 and 65 years old who received the Ad26.COV2.S COVID-19 vaccine or a placebo. Sequences were derived from peripheral blood, sampled in a trial of Ad26.COV2.S vaccine versus placebo. Here the CDR3 reads CASSVGSGTGGELFF. CDR3 DNA: TGTGCCAGCAGCGTAGGATCCGGGACGGGCGGGGAGCTGTTTTTT.